The clone carrying this TCR beta chain came up a few times. The sample belongs to a study of PD-L1 blockade in urothelial cancer. Measured with immunoSEQ multiplex PCR; TCRdb has only the in-frame clones, and not every one. The table has about 51,000 clones, around nine tenths seen once; the top ten hold 2.4%. Indicated time point: peripheral blood 6 weeks after treatment start. The CDR3 spans 14 residues. V was clipped by 0 bases and J by 7 bases, with 11 bases between them. Germline CDR1 reads SGHTS; CDR2 reads YDEGEE. Sequenced here: PBMCs, sampled around atezolizumab (anti-PD-L1) treatment. The receptor was isolated from a man between 60 and 70 years old with urothelial cancer. This rearrangement joins TRBV5-8 to TRBJ1-5; D not certain. The CDR3: CASSLGRTGQPQHF. CDR3 sequence (DNA): TGTGCCAGCAGCTTGGGCAGGACGGGACAGCCCCAGCATTTT.